Presented here are 30 T cell receptor beta chains from one specimen sequenced in a study of blood T cell repertoires in COVID-19. Clones were sequenced by immunoSEQ multiplex PCR, and TCRdb holds only the in-frame ones, with some missing. The sample lists 250,000 to 400,000 clones, around 89% occurring once. Sequencing used peripheral blood. Receptors were obtained from a woman under 40 with COVID-19, enrolled during active disease.

The chain recombines TRBV4-3 with TRBJ1-3; D is unclear. V was shortened by 2 bases and J by 0 bases, with 11 bases between the two germline ends. Germline CDR1 is LGHNA and CDR2 is YSLEER. CDR3 length equals 16 residues. The CDR3 region is CASSQSSKSSGNTIYF. CDR3 DNA: TGCGCCAGCAGCCAATCGAGCAAGAGCTCTGGAAACACCATATATTTT.

The chain has TRBV10-3 and TRBJ2-5, with a possible D match to TRBD1 (6 bases). Trimming cost V 5 bases and J 0 bases, with 10 bases left between them. There are 14 residues in the CDR3. Germline-derived CDR1 and CDR2 are ENHRY and SYGVKD. The CDR3 sequence: CAISQGQYQETQYF. The CDR3, as DNA: TGTGCCATCAGTCAGGGGCAGTACCAAGAGACCCAGTACTTC.

The rearrangement uses TRBV5-8 and TRBJ1-5; a weak D match, TRBD1 (5 bases). This CDR3 has 13 amino acids. Deletions cut 3 bases from V and 4 bases from J, with 8 bases between. Germline V gene lookup returns CDR1 SGHTS and CDR2 YDEGEE. The CDR3 loop reads CASSSAGNQPQHF. The CDR3 bases are TGTGCCAGCAGCTCGGCAGGGAATCAGCCCCAGCATTTT.

This chain connects TRBV6-5 to TRBJ2-1; D gene unclear. Germline V lookup: CDR1 MNHEY, CDR2 SVGAGI. This CDR3 region has 14 residues. The V gene lost 3 bases and the J gene lost 2 bases, with 8 bases spanning the gap. In DNA, the CDR3 is TGTGCCAGCAGTTATACACACCCCTACAATGAGCAGTTCTTC. Residues: CASSYTHPYNEQFF.

This clone was found once. The J gene is TRBJ1-6, the V gene TRBV2; 7 nucleotides agree with TRBD1. The germline gives CDR1 SNHLY, CDR2 FYNNEI. The V gene end was trimmed by 1 base and the J gene end by 9 bases; junction bases not matched to a gene: 6. The CDR3 totals 15 residues. CDR3 sequence (DNA): TGTGCCAGCAGTGAAGTCGGTCAGGGGGGTTCACCCCTCCACTTT. This translates into CASSEVGQGGSPLHF.

The chain couples TRBV19 to TRBJ1-5; D gene unclear. The CDR3 spans 12 residues. Trimming shortened V by 0 bases and J by 13 bases, and 10 bases separated the two germline ends. Germline V gene data show CDR1 as LNHDA and CDR2 as SQIVND (reference sequence). CDR3 coding DNA: TGTGCCAGTAGTATAGATCGGGTATATCAGCATTTT. This codes for CASSIDRVYQHF.

This chain joins TRBV2 and TRBJ1-2, with 8 nucleotides matching TRBD1. This CDR3 has 12 amino acids. CDR1 and CDR2 (germline): SNHLY, FYNNEI. With 5 bases clipped from V and 8 bases from J, the junction kept 4 bases outside the gene matches. The CDR3 loop reads CASSPGTGGYTF. DNA for the CDR3: TGTGCCAGCAGTCCGGGGACAGGCGGCTACACCTTC.

The CDR3 is CASSPLYTQYF. DNA of the CDR3: TGTGCCAGCAGCCCACTGTATACGCAGTATTTT. The V call is TRBV7-2, the J call TRBJ2-3; D ambiguous. With 5 bases removed from V and 7 bases from J, the gap between germline ends came to 7 bases. CDR1 SGHTA and CDR2 FQGNSA come from the germline V gene. The CDR3 totals 11 residues.

The chain has TRBV5-1 and TRBJ2-2; perhaps TRBD1 as D (6 bases). The V gene's germline CDR1 is SGHRS and CDR2 YFSETQ. Between the trimmed V and J ends, which lost 3 bases and 6 bases, there was a span of 12 bases. The CDR3 contains 14 residues. The CDR3: CASSSPTGSGELFF. Written as DNA, the CDR3 is TGCGCCAGCAGCTCCCCTACAGGGTCCGGGGAGCTGTTTTTT.

The V gene is TRBV7-6, the J gene TRBJ2-1; D is possibly TRBD1 (5 bases). Germline V gene sequence: CDR1 SGHVS, CDR2 FNYEAQ. The V gene lost 5 bases and the J gene lost 2 bases, with 13 bases spanning the gap. The CDR3 covers 15 residues. CDR3 nucleotides: TGTGCCAGCAGCCAGACCTCAGGGACCTACAATGAGCAGTTCTTC. Encoded protein: CASSQTSGTYNEQFF.

The chain recombines TRBV5-6 with TRBJ2-7; TRBD1 agrees at 7 bases. There are 18 residues in the CDR3. Germline CDR1 is SGHDT and CDR2 is YYEEEE. V lost 4 bases and J lost 0; bases outside the gene matches: 16. The CDR3 loop is CASSRLGYRGVGSYEQYV. DNA of the CDR3: TGTGCCAGCAGCCGCTTGGGGTACAGGGGCGTGGGCTCCTACGAGCAGTACGTC.

V usage is TRBV7-9 and J usage is TRBJ1-6; possibly TRBD1 for D (5 bases). Trimming shortened V by 11 bases and J by 7 bases, and 18 bases separated the two germline ends. Germline V gives CDR1 SEHNR, CDR2 FQNEAQ (reference sequence). The CDR3 totals 14 residues. Here the CDR3 reads CASAGGKSNSPLHF. For the CDR3, the DNA is TGTGCCTCTGCGGGGGGGAAGTCAAATTCACCCCTCCACTTT.

The chain recombines TRBV5-1 with TRBJ1-3, with D perhaps matching TRBD1 (6 bases). The V and J ends lost 0 bases and 2 bases respectively, with 12 bases between them. The germline V gene encodes CDR1 SGHRS and CDR2 YFSETQ. The CDR3 totals 16 residues. In DNA, the CDR3 is TGCGCCAGCAGCTTGGCAGGGGTACGCGCTGGAAACACCATATATTTT. This sequence encodes CASSLAGVRAGNTIYF.

This clone has only one observation. The chain joins TRBV11-2 to TRBJ1-3; 7 bases line up with TRBD1. The CDR3 sequence is 14 residues long. V shed 5 bases and J 1 base; nucleotides not matched to a gene: 2. In germline, CDR1 is SGHAT, CDR2 FQNNGV. This CDR3 is CASSPGGSGNTIYF. CDR3 nucleotides: TGTGCCAGCAGCCCAGGGGGGTCTGGAAACACCATATATTTT.

V gene TRBV28 combines with J gene TRBJ1-2, with a possible D match to TRBD1 (6 bases). Germline CDR1 is MDHEN and CDR2 is SYDVKM. This CDR3 spans 13 amino acids. V was pared by 10 bases and J by 5 bases, with 17 bases between. This CDR3 reads CATTQGTLYGYTF. The CDR3 nucleotides are TGTGCCACCACACAGGGAACCCTTTATGGCTACACCTTC.

The V and J genes are TRBV27 and TRBJ2-7; 9 positions agree with TRBD2. Trimming cost V 4 bases and J 0 bases; bases outside gene matches: 4. The CDR3 sequence is 15 residues long. Germline CDR1 MNHEY, CDR2 SMNVEV (reference sequence). The CDR3 loop is CASSYSGGRSYEQYF. The CDR3 coding sequence is TGTGCCAGCAGTTACAGCGGGGGGCGCTCCTACGAGCAGTACTTC.

This clone was picked up one time. The chain couples TRBV5-1 to TRBJ1-2; 10 bases agree with TRBD1. The CDR3 has 16 amino acids. With 3 bases clipped from V and 6 bases from J, the junction kept 11 bases outside the gene matches. Germline lookup yields CDR1 SGHRS and CDR2 YFSETQ. Written as DNA, the CDR3 is TGCGCCAGCAGCTCCCCTATCGGGACAGGGGAGAATGGCTACACCTTC. Translating it yields CASSSPIGTGENGYTF.

This sequence joins TRBV3-1 (or the pseudogene TRBV3-2) and TRBJ2-5; D is possibly TRBD2 (6 bases). The CDR3 spans 11 residues. CDR1 is LGHDT, CDR2 YNNKEL, per germline (reference sequence). V was cut by 5 bases and J by 9 bases, with 10 bases left in between. The CDR3 nucleotides read TGTGCCAGCAGCACATTAGCGGCCCAGTACTTC. Translation gives CASSTLAAQYF.

The CDR3 protein is CASSSGGVNTEAFF. CDR3 coding DNA: TGTGCCAGCAGTAGCGGGGGGGTGAACACTGAAGCTTTCTTT. This rearrangement joins TRBV6-5 to TRBJ1-1, with D perhaps TRBD1 (5 bases). Germline V CDR1 and CDR2: MNHEY, SVGAGI. The CDR3 has 14 amino acids. V was pared by 5 bases and J by 0 bases, with 10 bases between.

The rearrangement uses TRBV20-1 and TRBJ2-1; possibly TRBD2 for D (7 bases). Trimming removed 3 bases from V and 3 bases from J, with 15 bases in between. Germline-derived CDR1 and CDR2 are DFQATT and SNEGSKA (reference sequence). This CDR3 region has 15 residues. The CDR3 here is CSASLRGPIYNEQFF. The DNA for the CDR3 is TGCAGTGCTAGTTTGCGGGGGCCGATCTACAATGAGCAGTTCTTC.

This clone has only one observation. This sample includes further DNA sequences coding for the same CDR3. This chain connects TRBV7-8 to TRBJ1-6; 7 bases are shared with TRBD1. This CDR3 comprises 13 residues. V lost 5 bases, J lost 8 bases, and 3 bases stayed unmatched. Germline CDR1 and CDR2: SGHVS and FQNEAQ. The CDR3 bases are TGTGCCAGCAGCCGGGACAGACATTCACCCCTCCACTTT. Its translation: CASSRDRHSPLHF.

V gene TRBV7-2 combines with J gene TRBJ2-7, with 9 bases that match TRBD2. The CDR3 contains 14 residues. Germline V lookup: CDR1 SGHTA, CDR2 FQGNSA. The V and J ends lost 3 bases and 7 bases, in that order; junction bases with no gene match: 7. CDR3 nucleotides: TGTGCCAGCAGCTTTAGCGGGGGAGCCTTAGAGCAGTACGTC. Amino acids: CASSFSGGALEQYV.

This clone was detected ten times or more. This chain uses TRBV21-1 with TRBJ2-5; TRBD2, as called in the table, went unchecked against the DNA. TRBV21-1 is tagged as a pseudogene. This CDR3 contains 19 residues. The CDR3 here is CASSKDGPLGRGHQETQYF. The CDR3 DNA reads TGTGCCAGCAGCAAAGATGGGCCGTTGGGGCGGGGACACCAAGAGACCCAGTACTTC.

V gene TRBV5-1 combines with J gene TRBJ2-1; 9 bases agree with TRBD2. Germline-derived CDR1 and CDR2 are SGHRS and YFSETQ. The CDR3 length is 15 residues. The ends lost 0 bases at V and 6 bases at J; junction bases unmatched: 4. The CDR3 DNA is TGCGCCAGCAGCTTGGTCCTAGCGGGGAGCAATGAGCAGTTCTTC. Amino acid sequence: CASSLVLAGSNEQFF.

V and J are TRBV5-6 and TRBJ2-2, with D uncertain. This CDR3 is 13 amino acids long. Germline assignment: CDR1 SGHDT and CDR2 YYEEEE. The V end was cut by 6 bases, the J end by 6 bases, with 12 bases between. CDR3 region: CASKFDFAGELFF. The CDR3 DNA is TGTGCCAGCAAATTCGACTTCGCCGGGGAGCTGTTTTTT.

The chain carries TRBV6-5 and TRBJ1-5; 12 bases match TRBD1. J gave up 5 bases and V 6 bases, and 5 bases lay outside the gene matches. Germline V gene sequence: CDR1 MNHEY, CDR2 SVGAGI. This CDR3 comprises 15 residues. DNA for the CDR3: TGTGCCAGCAGACGGGGACAGGGGGCCGATCAGCCCCAGCATTTT. It translates to CASRRGQGADQPQHF.

The chain employs TRBV18 and TRBJ2-5, with 9 bases that match TRBD2. The CDR3 has 15 residues. J lost 2 bases, V lost 3 bases, and 4 bases had no gene match. The germline V gene encodes CDR1 KGHSH and CDR2 LQKENI. The CDR3 bases are TGTGCCAGCTCACCTCAGCGGGGGGAGCAAGAGACCCAGTACTTC. This translates into CASSPQRGEQETQYF.

This chain joins TRBV11-2 and TRBJ2-7; D is possibly TRBD1 (6 bases). The germline V gene has CDR1 SGHAT and CDR2 FQNNGV. CDR3 length: 15 amino acids. V lost 2 bases to trimming and J lost 0 bases, with 11 bases between them. DNA of the CDR3: TGTGCCAGCAGCTTAAACGGGGACAACTCCTACGAGCAGTACGTC. This encodes CASSLNGDNSYEQYV.

The chain has TRBV9 and TRBJ1-1; D uncertain. There are 14 residues in the CDR3. CDR1 is SGDLS and CDR2 is YYNGEE in the germline V gene. Trimming took off 0 bases at V and 0 bases at J, with 6 bases between the two ends. In nucleotides, the CDR3 is TGTGCCAGCAGCGTAGCACAGATGAACACTGAAGCTTTCTTT. The encoded protein is CASSVAQMNTEAFF.

The chain combines TRBV7-6 with TRBJ2-5, with a tentative D call TRBD2 (7 bases). There are 22 residues in the CDR3. Looked up from germline, CDR1 is SGHVS and CDR2 is FNYEAQ. V shed 4 bases and J shed 8 bases, with 41 bases lying between them. For the CDR3, the DNA is TGTGCCAGCAGCTCACCTGCCGGGGAGGGGGAACAGTTTTCCTCCAACCTGTACACCCAGTACTTC. It codes for CASSSPAGEGEQFSSNLYTQYF.